This record concerns one T cell receptor (beta chain) sequence. What it binds is not known. The sample is drawn from a study of a mutant IDH1 vaccine in newly diagnosed glioma. At the level of the study: Of the patients given treatment, around 62% were male and around 38% were female, and a mean age of roughly 40 years was recorded. Study-wide points: Vaccine-induced immune responses occurred in 93.3% of patients.

Trimming took 4 bases from V and 3 from J; bases not matched to a gene: 9. Germline lookup yields CDR1 SGHTA and CDR2 FQGTGA. The CDR3 contains 17 residues. Profiling relied on immunoSEQ multiplex PCR, and the TCRdb table lists in-frame clones only, not all of them. Found here are 75,000 to 100,000 clones, 70% to 90% of them singletons; the top ten hold around 0.6%. Regarding time point: baseline, week 1 (first vaccination visit). Treatment noted: pre-vaccination baseline after standard-of-care therapy. The material sequenced was PBMCs, taken from a glioma patient treated with radiotherapy, temozolomide or both. The receptor was derived from a woman aged 50 to 65 with glioma. The J gene is TRBJ2-4, the V gene TRBV7-3, with 10 bases lining up with TRBD1. This chain's CDR3 is CASSSGDRGHVKNIQYF. The CDR3 region has the DNA TGTGCCAGCAGCTCCGGAGACAGGGGGCATGTCAAAAACATTCAGTACTTC.